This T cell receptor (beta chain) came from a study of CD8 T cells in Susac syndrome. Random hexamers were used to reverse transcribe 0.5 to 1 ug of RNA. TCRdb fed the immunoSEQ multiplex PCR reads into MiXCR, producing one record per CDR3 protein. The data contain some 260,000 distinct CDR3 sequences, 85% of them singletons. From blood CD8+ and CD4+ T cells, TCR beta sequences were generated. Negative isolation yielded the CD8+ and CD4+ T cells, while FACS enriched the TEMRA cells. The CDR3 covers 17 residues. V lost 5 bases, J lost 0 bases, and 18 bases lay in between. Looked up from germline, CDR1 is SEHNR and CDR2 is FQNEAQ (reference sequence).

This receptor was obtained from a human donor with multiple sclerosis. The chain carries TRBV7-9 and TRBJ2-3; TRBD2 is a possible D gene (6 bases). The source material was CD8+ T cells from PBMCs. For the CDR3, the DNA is TGTGCCAGCAGCCCTCCTCGGGGGACGGATAGCACAGATACGCAGTATTTT. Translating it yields CASSPPRGTDSTDTQYF.